The present TCR beta chain was sequenced within a study of OX40 agonist ivuxolimab in advanced cancers. Study at large: Ivuxolimab, an agonist antibody against OX40 (CD134), was given to patients.

TCRdb's table, derived via immunoSEQ multiplex PCR, lists solely in-frame clones and lacks some. This table has 90,000 to 100,000 clones, approximately 94% appearing once. Germline V gene data show CDR1 as SEHNR and CDR2 as FQNEAQ (reference sequence). This CDR3 has 13 residues. The ends were cut back, 5 bases at V and 1 base at J, with 8 bases in the middle. Source: CD4+ or CD8+ T cells sorted from blood, taken in a trial of the OX40 agonist ivuxolimab. V and J are TRBV7-9 and TRBJ1-1, with D hard to call. The receptor comes from an adult with an advanced solid tumor such as melanoma, head and neck, liver or kidney cancer. The CDR3 sequence is CASSPTSNTEAFF. CDR3 DNA: TGTGCCAGCAGCCCAACCTCGAACACTGAAGCTTTCTTT.